Given below is one T cell receptor (beta chain) in context. The antigen remains undetermined. The data derive from a study of T-cell reconstitution after alpha-beta-depleted transplantation in children. Unique molecular identifiers were built into the TCRbeta library. TCRdb reanalysed the PCR reads using MiXCR and keeps one entry per CDR3 protein. The sample has about 78,000 distinct CDR3 sequences, around 14% seen once; the top ten hold around 26%. The CDR3 loop spans 15 amino acids. Germline assignment: CDR1 SGHTS and CDR2 YDEGEE. The V end lost 1 base, the J end lost 3 bases, and 10 bases lay between the germline ends. Overall study results and limits: The authors attributed T-cell counts and diversity one year after transplant mostly to newly produced T cells. Expanded clones from the graft, numbering several hundred, reportedly supplied alpha-beta T cells about two months after transplant. Surviving recipient T cells and thymic progenitors accounted for the high day-60 TCRbeta diversity observed in some patients.

The specimen was PBMCs, mostly from graft donor cells, collected 180 days after TCRalphabeta/CD19-depleted stem cell transplant. The gene calls are TRBV5-8 and TRBJ2-2, with D uncertain. This sequence originates from a male patient between 2 and 9 years old who had a stem cell transplant for acute lymphoblastic leukemia, so the T cells may come from the graft donor. The CDR3 protein is CASSLQDRDTGELFF. The CDR3 DNA sequence: TGTGCCAGCAGCTTGCAGGATAGGGACACCGGGGAGCTGTTTTTT.